This T cell receptor beta chain is drawn from a study of control samples from healthy donors and cancer patients. The assay was immunoSEQ multiplex PCR, and TCRdb's table has in-frame clones only and misses some. The sample lists 100,000 to 150,000 clones, about 92% seen once, with approximately 2% in the top ten. CDR1 SGDLS and CDR2 YYNGEE come from the germline V gene. Trimming removed 7 bases at V and 2 bases at J, with 1 base between. This CDR3 comprises 9 residues. Specimen: blood. This TCR was sampled from a woman in her fifties or sixties in good health. V is TRBV9 and J is TRBJ2-7; D uncertain. This CDR3 is CASPYEQYF. DNA of the CDR3: TGTGCCAGCCCCTACGAGCAGTACTTC.